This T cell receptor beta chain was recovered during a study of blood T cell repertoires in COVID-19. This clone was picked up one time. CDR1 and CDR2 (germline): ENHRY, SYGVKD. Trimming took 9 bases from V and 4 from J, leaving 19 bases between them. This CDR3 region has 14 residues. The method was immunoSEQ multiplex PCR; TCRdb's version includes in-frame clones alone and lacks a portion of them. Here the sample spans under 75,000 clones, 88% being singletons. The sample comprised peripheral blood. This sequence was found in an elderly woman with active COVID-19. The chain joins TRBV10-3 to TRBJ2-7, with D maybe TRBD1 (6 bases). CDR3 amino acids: CAMGDRTGGYEQYF. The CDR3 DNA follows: TGTGCCATGGGAGACAGGACGGGTGGTTACGAGCAGTACTTC.